These 12 T cell receptor beta chains originate from one sample sequenced in a study of cytomegalovirus exposure and HLA in healthy donors. PCR primers comprised 60 Vbeta and 13 Jbeta primers. The protocol was immunoSEQ multiplex PCR, while the TCRdb copy is restricted to in-frame clones and leaves out a portion. The table has approximately 140,000 clones, roughly 80% seen once. Sequenced: PBMCs. All receptors derive from a female donor in good health and CMV-seronegative.

This chain links TRBV11-2 with TRBJ1-1; D gene uncertain. CDR3 size: 14 residues. Between the trimmed V and J ends, which lost 5 bases and 7 bases, there was a span of 17 bases. Germline V gene lookup returns CDR1 SGHAT and CDR2 FQNNGV. This CDR3 reads CASSPLPGYGEAFF. The CDR3, as DNA: TGTGCCAGCAGCCCCCTTCCAGGCTACGGTGAAGCTTTCTTT.

This chain joins TRBV10-1 and TRBJ2-3, with 12 bases identical to TRBD2. V trimming: 2 bases; J trimming: 2 bases; junction bases outside the gene matches: 5. CDR1 and CDR2 (germline): WNHNN, SYGVQD (reference sequence). This CDR3 spans 17 amino acids. The CDR3 spells CASSEPGLAGPTDTQYF. The CDR3 DNA follows: TGCGCCAGCAGTGAGCCCGGACTAGCGGGGCCCACAGATACGCAGTATTTT.

The rearrangement joins TRBV10-3 to TRBJ2-1, with D perhaps TRBD2 (6 bases). V lost 2 bases, J lost 4 bases, and 9 bases lay in between. Per germline, CDR1 ENHRY and CDR2 SYGVKD. There are 14 residues in the CDR3. This CDR3 reads CAISEREPYNEQFF. CDR3 DNA sequence: TGTGCCATCAGTGAGCGGGAGCCTTACAATGAGCAGTTCTTC.

This clone has a single count. J is TRBJ2-5 and V is TRBV5-4, with 14 bases matching TRBD2. CDR3 length: 15 amino acids. V lost 3 bases to trimming and J lost 5 bases; unmatched junction nucleotides: 3. Germline V gene lookup returns CDR1 SGHNT and CDR2 YYREEE (reference sequence). The CDR3 DNA reads as TGTGCCAGCAGCTGGGGACTAGCGGGGGCGGAGACCCAGTACTTC. It is translated as CASSWGLAGAETQYF. The whole variable domain, filled in from reference TRBV5-4 and TRBJ2-5, reads ETGVTQSPTHLIKTRGQQVTLRCSSQSGHNTVSWYQQALGQGPQFIFQYYREEENGRGNFPPRFSGLQFPNYSSELNVNALELDDSALYLCASSWGLAGAETQYFGPGTRLLVL.

V gene TRBV7-9 combines with J gene TRBJ2-7; 8 positions agree with TRBD1. V gave up 11 bases and J gave up 4 bases; unmatched junction bases: 7. The CDR3 consists of 12 residues. CDR1 and CDR2 from the germline V gene are SEHNR and FQNEAQ (reference sequence). CDR3 bases: TGTGCCGGCGACAGGGGTGGTTACGAGCAGTACTTC. Protein sequence: CAGDRGGYEQYF.

The chain couples TRBV28 to TRBJ1-5; no firm D call. CDR3 length: 14 residues. Looked up from germline, CDR1 is MDHEN and CDR2 is SYDVKM. Trimming removed 6 bases at V and 0 bases at J, with 9 bases between. The CDR3 is CASSSDISNQPQHF. CDR3 DNA: TGTGCCAGCAGCTCAGACATTAGCAATCAGCCCCAGCATTTT.

This sequence joins TRBV5-4 and TRBJ2-1; a possible D gene is TRBD2 (5 bases). This CDR3 comprises 12 residues. Germline values: CDR1 SGHNT, CDR2 YYREEE (reference sequence). V lost 0 bases and J 7 bases, leaving 5 bases between the germline ends. The CDR3 spells CASSLERNEQFF. CDR3 sequence (DNA): TGTGCCAGCAGCTTGGAGCGGAATGAGCAGTTCTTC.

The chain joins TRBV19 to TRBJ1-2, with 8 bases matching TRBD1. Germline loops: CDR1 LNHDA, CDR2 SQIVND (reference sequence). The CDR3 sequence is 13 residues long. Losses at the gene ends were 7 bases for V and 7 bases for J; bases not matched to a gene: 8. CDR3 sequence: CASTDRALGGYTF. The CDR3 DNA reads TGTGCCAGTACGGACAGGGCATTGGGTGGCTACACCTTC.

The chain carries TRBV4-1 and TRBJ2-5; 7 nucleotides align to TRBD1. This CDR3 has 16 amino acids. Germline V gives CDR1 MGHRA, CDR2 YSYEKL. V was pared by 2 bases and J by 0 bases, with 6 bases of the junction left unmatched. CDR3 in amino acids: CASSQPPGTDQETQYF. The CDR3 DNA reads TGCGCCAGCAGCCAACCTCCCGGGACAGACCAAGAGACCCAGTACTTC.

The chain carries TRBV2 and TRBJ2-3; 11 bases fit TRBD2. V trimming: 9 bases; J trimming: 1 base; junction bases outside the gene matches: 6. CDR1 SNHLY and CDR2 FYNNEI come from the germline V gene. The CDR3 is 15 residues long. This CDR3 is CAREGTSGGTDTQYF. The CDR3 coding sequence is TGTGCCAGGGAAGGGACTAGCGGTGGCACAGATACGCAGTATTTT.

The chain uses TRBV7-8 and TRBJ2-7; TRBD1 aligns across 9 bases. Trimming at V came to 6 bases and at J to 2 bases, leaving 8 bases not matched to a gene. Looked up from germline, CDR1 is SGHVS and CDR2 is FQNEAQ. This CDR3 has 15 amino acids. DNA for the CDR3: TGTGCCAGCAGGCCTACAGGGGGCGCGACCTACGAGCAGTACTTC. Translated, it gives CASRPTGGATYEQYF.

J is TRBJ2-5 and V is TRBV11-3, with 10 bases aligning to TRBD2. Germline values: CDR1 SGHNT, CDR2 YENEEA. CDR3 length equals 16 residues. The V gene end was trimmed by 3 bases and the J gene end by 4 bases; junction bases not matched to a gene: 8. Here the CDR3 DNA reads TGTGCCAGCAGCTTGGGGAGCGGGAGGGTAGCAGAGACCCAGTACTTC. Its translation: CASSLGSGRVAETQYF.